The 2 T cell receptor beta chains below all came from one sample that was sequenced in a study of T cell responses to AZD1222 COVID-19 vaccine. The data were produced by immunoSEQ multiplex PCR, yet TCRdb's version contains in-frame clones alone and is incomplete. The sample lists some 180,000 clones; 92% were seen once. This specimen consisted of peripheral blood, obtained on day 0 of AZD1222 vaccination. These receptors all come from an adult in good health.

CDR3 residues: CASSLGVGAGANVLTF. The CDR3 DNA follows: TGTGCCAGCAGTTTAGGGGTAGGAGCTGGGGCCAACGTCCTGACTTTC. The rearrangement links TRBV28 to TRBJ2-6, with no clear D. The CDR3 has 16 residues. V was shortened by 2 bases and J by 2 bases, with 10 bases between the two germline ends. The germline V gene has CDR1 MDHEN and CDR2 SYDVKM. The complete variable domain, with remaining parts taken from reference TRBV28 and TRBJ2-6, reads DVKVTQSSRYLVKRTGEKVFLECVQDMDHENMFWYRQDPGLGLRLIYFSYDVKMKEKGDIPEGYSVSREKKERFSLILESASTNQTSMYLCASSLGVGAGANVLTFGAGSRLTVL.

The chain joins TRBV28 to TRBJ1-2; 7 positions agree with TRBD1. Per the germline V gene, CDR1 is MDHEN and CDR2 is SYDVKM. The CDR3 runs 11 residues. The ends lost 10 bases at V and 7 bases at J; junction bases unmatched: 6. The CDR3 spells CATDRAGGYTF. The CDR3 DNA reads TGTGCCACCGACAGGGCGGGTGGCTACACCTTC.